This entry concerns a single T cell receptor beta chain. This receptor's antigen is unknown. Within one base of it there is no much larger clone, and no base qualities were kept. V and J lose 6 bases and 2 bases, and a span of 14 bases separates them. From a lookup of the germline V gene (reference sequence), CDR1 and CDR2 are GTSNPN and SVGIG. There are 14 amino acids in the CDR3, from cysteine to phenylalanine inclusive. The CDR3 DNA has 42 bases and is translated from base 1. This entry is derived from a study of cytomegalovirus exposure and HLA in healthy donors (dated by TCRdb to the late 2010s). Notes on the research overall: According to an earlier analysis of around 600 of the donors, 150 million to 200 million T cells yielded 100 million or so unique TCR beta sequences and 250 to 350 Gb of sequence data. Donor age, sex, ethnicity and CMV serostatus were collected together with the repertoire data. All discovery cohort repertoires had been generated on a single sequencing platform. An earlier analysis of around 540 of the donors applied high-throughput TCR beta sequencing to assess whether each TCR beta V gene segment acted as functional or pseudogenic. Rather than drawing on any new phenotypic data, the later analysis identified candidate immune exposures from TCR beta sequences and the way those sequences occurred across donors. Typing coverage varied by locus: about 620-640 donors for A, B, C, DRB1 and DQB1; approximately 520 for DQA1; about 600 for DPA1; fewer than 480 for DPB1. The aim of the study was to test whether cataloging public T cell receptors could identify signatures of past pathogen exposure. In a later analysis, previously published TCR beta repertoires from 600 to 850 donors were re-analyzed and high-resolution HLA genotyping was added so that TCR occurrence patterns could be studied. The study combined high-throughput TCR immunosequencing, statistical association of individual TCRs with disease status, and machine learning to predict cytomegalovirus infection status. The study used immunosequencing to profile the T cell repertoires of approximately 690 subjects and linked those repertoires to cytomegalovirus serostatus. Roughly 5 DR-DQ haplotypes were handled as single units for association and clustering because linkage in the cohort was strong. Of the 300 to 450 genotyped donors, 81% were placed in the genetic ancestry cluster associated with self-reported Caucasian donors. Along with the roughly 700-subject first cohort, a separate validation cohort of 120 different subjects was used. An early release covering just under 650 HLA-typed donors comprised 300 to 350 gigabases of sequencing data and around 80 million unique TCR sequences. In a later genetic analysis, genome-wide SNP genotypes for about three fifths of the roughly 670 donors were used, and that subset was treated as a discovery cohort. Class I and class II HLA loci were covered by the typing at four-digit resolution. On average, over 200,000 unique TCR beta nucleotide sequences were sequenced per donor among a few hundred genotyped donors of the cohort, with 15% to 20% of those sequences being non-productive.

In total, roughly 710 healthy bone marrow donors made up the cohort. All cohort members were sampled while nominally healthy, although unrecorded immune exposures were likely present. The donor was CMV seropositive and belonged to the group of 250 to 300 seropositive cohort members. Every donor gave a peripheral blood sample, and the peripheral blood mononuclear cells from that sample were used for TCR beta sequencing. The Qiagen DNeasy Blood Extraction Kit was used to extract genomic DNA from the blood cell samples. Libraries were constructed by the immunoSEQ multiplex PCR assay. For the multiplex PCR, a mixture combining 60 forward primers for TCR Vbeta segments and 13 reverse primers for TCR Jbeta segments was used. The CDR3 region of rearranged TCR beta genes was amplified from genomic DNA by a multiplex PCR assay. On the Illumina HiSeq System, the amplified TCR beta libraries were sequenced as 87-base-pair reads. As for the original processing: A later analysis tallied around 80 million unique TCR beta chains across the 666 repertoires, and about 12 million of those chains were shared by two or more donors. To remove PCR and sequencing errors, raw reads were error-corrected and collapsed into unique sequences using a nearest-neighbor algorithm that merged closely related sequences. To assign V, D and J gene segments, CDR3 sequences were aligned to IMGT reference sequences. For a sequence to be retained, a match of at least six nucleotides to both a V gene segment and a J gene segment was required. A rearrangement was called productive if the CDR3 had no stop codons and remained in frame with V and J, and every other rearrangement was called non-productive. Following IMGT convention, CDR3 was defined as the stretch from the second conserved V-encoded cysteine up to the conserved J-encoded phenylalanine. Sequences without an unambiguous match to a single V gene segment were excluded from the earlier analysis of about 600 of the donors. In an earlier analysis of approximately 590 of the donors, a V segment was called functional when productive rearrangements were above 56.7%, and segregating when the standard deviation between donors exceeded 5%. To diagnose cytomegalovirus status from the catalog of TCR beta chain sequences, a statistical classification framework was built. In a later analysis, TCR nucleotide sequences were compared against IMGT/GENE-DB human TR gene sequences so that V and J genes could be assigned. The TCRdist pipeline was used in a later analysis to assign CDR3 sequences and most-parsimonious VDJ recombination scenarios. In a later analysis, each TCR beta chain was defined by its CDR3 amino acid sequence together with its V-gene family, and reads without a unique V-gene family were excluded. As a way to deal with suspected cross-contamination and a sequencing artifact, a later analysis dropped approximately 570 nucleotide sequences that were highly shared and had low generation probability. For each public chain, a later analysis derived a clonal expansion index from normalized ranks of inferred template counts within each repertoire. In a later analysis, generation probabilities were computed using a VDJ recombination model fitted to out-of-frame rearrangements, and the results were checked against IGoR. Hypergeometric tests were used in a later analysis to score TCR-TCR, TCR-HLA and TCR-CMV co-occurrence, with a repertoire-size bias correction applied to the TCR pairs. A later analysis estimated false discovery rates by permuting HLA or CMV assignments 20 times. In a later analysis, co-occurring TCRs were grouped using DBSCAN, with TCRdist sequence similarity added in when clustering inside HLA-allele-positive subsets. Repertoires with fewer than 30,000 or more than 120,000 public chains were left out of co-occurrence clustering, as were five repertoires with anomalous nucleotide sharing. Entries here come from immuneACCESS through TCRdb and include only in-frame sequences with V and J called. Some clones fail to appear in such tables; in the studies checked, an unresolved V gene covers under half of the shortfall, and the cause of the remainder is unknown. V, J and clone size are taken as reported in that table, and D and trimming were inferred from the DNA itself. In this sample the table shows 150,000 to 200,000 clones, over 70% of which occur a single time. The top ten constitute less than 4.5% of the sample.

Findings and caveats that apply to the study as a whole: When HLA alleles, especially DR and DQ, strongly co-occurred, attributing TCR associations to individual alleles was difficult. According to the authors, the approach could potentially be generalized to other disease states and immunological phenotypes. Linkage disequilibrium might explain the correlated functional status among segregating V segments, but an unknown experimental factor could not be excluded. HLA typing was unavailable for some donors at each locus, so association tests used only the typed subset. An association between a missense DCLRE1C variant and V-gene and J-gene trimming of TCR beta chains was found in a later genetic analysis and replicated in an independent cohort. A group of highly shared sequence variants was considered likely to be a technical artifact of the sequencing pipeline. In a later analysis, HLA-associated TCR beta chains showed more clonal expansion and lower generation probabilities than non-associated chains that were equally common. A further reported finding was that TCR beta sequences accurately predicted the HLA-A and HLA-B alleles for most subjects in the first cohort. In a later analysis, the rate of TCR association differed among HLA loci, with DRB1 alleles having the most associated TCRs and HLA-C alleles having the fewest. According to a later analysis, parvovirus B19, influenza, CMV and Epstein-Barr virus appeared linked to several top co-occurrence clusters. While some public TCRs were present in many individuals, most TCR sequences turned up only very rarely across donors. In vitro tests confirmed that a few of the cytomegalovirus-associated TCR beta chains recognize cytomegalovirus antigens. The 87-base-pair reads could not distinguish some IMGT-functional V segments, including TRBV6-2 and TRBV6-3, so those segments were excluded. In a later analysis, 16,951 TCR beta sequences were associated with specific HLA alleles at a false discovery rate of 0.05. A later genetic analysis reported fewer N-insertions in productive TCRs among donors in an Asian-associated ancestry cluster than the roughly 650-donor mean. The earlier analysis of some 560 of the donors excluded roughly 16 rarely observed V segments, including chromosome 9 orphons, because counts were too low. Presence/absence analyses assumed roughly uniform sequencing depth across donors, an assumption that may not hold. For the cohort, immune exposure information was limited to CMV serostatus. This cohort had only TCR beta chains sequenced, and the lack of alpha or paired-chain data limited which features could be detected. The study gave a list of 150 to 200 TCR beta chains associated with cytomegalovirus. Most CMV-associated TCR beta chains appeared to be HLA-restricted in a later analysis, and the HLA associations seemed to be driven largely by CMV exposure. In an earlier analysis of about 600 of the donors, most TCR beta V segments appeared in productive rearrangements about 87% or about 30% of the time, broadly matching IMGT annotations. In both the original and validation cohorts, the classifier was reported to diagnose cytomegalovirus status with high specificity and sensitivity.

Sequencing used PBMCs. The clonotype comes from an older woman in good health and CMV-seropositive. Recombination joined TRBV30 with TRBJ1-3; the D gene cannot be resolved reliably. In nucleotides, the sequence is TGTGCCTGCGACCCGGGGAAGGCTGGAAACACCATATATTTT. Its translation is CACDPGKAGNTIYF.